The rows below give T cell receptor beta chains drawn from one sample of a study of Graves' ophthalmopathy and Graves' hyperthyroidism. Each CDR3 protein gets one entry after TCRdb re-called the multiplex PCR reads with MiXCR. The data hold approximately 540,000 distinct CDR3 sequences, with about two fifths observed a single time. Sequenced input: peripheral blood or thyroid tissue (not recorded which). Receptor source: an adult man with Graves' hyperthyroidism. Each CDR3 is given with its conserved first and last residue. D genes are given only for firm matches. Clone size is shown for a subset of rows, as once, few, many or a class of expanded clone.

j_gene,d_gene,abundance,v_gene,CDR3nt,CDR3aa
TRBJ1-2,-,-,TRBV7-9,TGTGCCAGCATCACCGGGCACTCCCCGTATGGCTACACCTTC,CASITGHSPYGYTF
TRBJ1-1,-,many,TRBV19,TGTGCCAGTAGTCTGACAAAGAACACTGAAGCTTTCTTT,CASSLTKNTEAFF
TRBJ1-1,TRBD1,-,TRBV7-8,TGTGCCAGCAGCACCCGGACAGGGGATAACACTGAAGCTTTCTTT,CASSTRTGDNTEAFF
TRBJ2-3,TRBD2,few,TRBV7-2,TGTGCCAGCAGCCCCCGACTAGCGGGAGGGACAGATACGCAGTATTTT,CASSPRLAGGTDTQYF
TRBJ1-2,-,-,TRBV29-1,TGCAGCGTTGAAGGTGCTGAAGGGTATTATGGCTACACCTTC,CSVEGAEGYYGYTF
TRBJ1-5,-,many,TRBV24-1,TGTGCCACCAGTGATTCAAGGGTTGATCAGCCCCAGCATTTT,CATSDSRVDQPQHF
TRBJ1-2,-,many,TRBV2,TGTGCCAGCACTGGCGGGGGAACCTTC,CASTGGGTF
TRBJ2-7,TRBD1,many,TRBV6-5,TGTGCCAGCAGACGGACAGGGGATCGTTACGAGCAGTACTTC,CASRRTGDRYEQYF
TRBJ2-2,TRBD1,many,TRBV7-8,TGTGCCAGCAGCTCCCTGACAGGGCGGAGAACCGGGGAGCTGTTTTTT,CASSSLTGRRTGELFF
TRBJ1-1,-,many,TRBV7-9,TGTGCCAGCAGCCCGAACCAAGGAAGTAACACTGAAGCTTTCTTT,CASSPNQGSNTEAFF
TRBJ2-3,TRBD1,-,TRBV29-1,TGCAGCGTGCGGACAGGGGCCTGGTTAGATACGCAGTATTTT,CSVRTGAWLDTQYF
TRBJ1-1,-,-,TRBV3-1,TGTGCCAGCAGCTTAGGGGTTCTGGGCGACACTGAAGCTTTCTTT,CASSLGVLGDTEAFF
TRBJ1-1,-,many,TRBV29-1,TGCAGCGTTGGATCGATATACCTGAACACTGAAGCTTTCTTT,CSVGSIYLNTEAFF
TRBJ2-5,TRBD1,many,TRBV7-3,TGTGCCAGCAGCATTACAGGGGGGAGAGAGACCCAGTACTTC,CASSITGGRETQYF
TRBJ1-2,-,many,TRBV7-6,TGTGCCAGCAGCTTAAGAGCTGGGGATGGCTACACCTTC,CASSLRAGDGYTF
TRBJ2-7,TRBD1,many,TRBV7-2,TGTGCCAGCAGACTGACCGGGACAGCCTCCTACGAGCAGTACTTC,CASRLTGTASYEQYF
TRBJ2-3,-,-,TRBV2,TGTGCCAGCATGCTGACCCAGCTCCCGGATACGCAGTATTTT,CASMLTQLPDTQYF
TRBJ2-5,-,many,TRBV2,TGTGCCAGCGGGGTGGGAGAAGAGACCCAGTACTTC,CASGVGEETQYF
TRBJ2-7,TRBD2,many,TRBV12-3/TRBV12-4,TGTGCCAGCACCCTAACCCGGGGGGGCCACGAGCAGTACTTC,CASTLTRGGHEQYF
TRBJ1-2,-,few,TRBV7-9,TGTGCCAGCAGCTCCCGGGGCCTCTATGGCTACACCTTC,CASSSRGLYGYTF
TRBJ1-5,-,many,TRBV6-1,TGTGCCAGCAGTGAAGGCAGGGTGGTCAATCAGCCCCAGCATTTT,CASSEGRVVNQPQHF
TRBJ2-5,TRBD1,-,TRBV7-9,TGTGCCAGCAGCTTAGCACGGGGACAGTCCCCGAAGGCCCAGTACTTC,CASSLARGQSPKAQYF
TRBJ2-3,-,-,TRBV7-9,TGTGCCAGCAGCTCAGGGGTTCCAGATACGCAGTATTTT,CASSSGVPDTQYF
TRBJ2-2,-,few,TRBV6-5,TGTGCCAGCAGCCAAAGGGCTTCCGGGACACACACCGGGGAGCTGTTTTTT,CASSQRASGTHTGELFF
TRBJ1-5,-,many,TRBV19,TGTGCCAGTAGTACGAGGGAGGGAAAGAGGAATCAGCCCCAGCATTTT,CASSTREGKRNQPQHF
TRBJ1-2,-,-,TRBV29-1,TGCAGCGTCGCCGACGGAGGCTACACCTTC,CSVADGGYTF
TRBJ2-7,TRBD1,few,TRBV7-9,TGCGCCAGCAGCCCCGCCCCGGGACAGAAATCCTACGAGCAGTACTTC,CASSPAPGQKSYEQYF
TRBJ2-7,TRBD2,-,TRBV15,TGTGCCACCAGCAGCGGACAGCTCTTAAGCGGGAGGATGGGCGAGCAGTACTTC,CATSSGQLLSGRMGEQYF
TRBJ1-1,-,many,TRBV2,TGTGCCAGCAGTGAAGGAAGGGGAGTCTCTGAAGCTTTCTTT,CASSEGRGVSEAFF
TRBJ1-5,-,-,TRBV7-8,TGTGCCAGCAGTCGACAGTGGAACAGTCTTGACCAAGAGACCCAGCATTTT,CASSRQWNSLDQETQHF
TRBJ1-1,TRBD1,-,TRBV24-1,TGTGCCACCAGTGATGGTGGGACAGCGAGCACTGAAGCTTTCTTT,CATSDGGTASTEAFF
TRBJ2-7,TRBD2,many,TRBV15,TGTGCCACCAGCAGAGGGGCTAGCGGGAGGAATGTTTACGAGCAGTACTTC,CATSRGASGRNVYEQYF
TRBJ1-3,-,-,TRBV12-3/TRBV12-4,TGTGCCAGCAGTTTCTCCGCAGGACATGGAAACACCATATATTTT,CASSFSAGHGNTIYF
TRBJ1-1,-,many,TRBV12-3/TRBV12-4,TGTGCCAGCAGTACTACACGATCAGGGAAAGCTTTCTTT,CASSTTRSGKAFF
TRBJ2-1,-,few,TRBV24-1,TGTGCCACCAGTGATGCAACCTTGGATGAGCAGTTCTTC,CATSDATLDEQFF
TRBJ1-1,-,-,TRBV7-8,TGTGCCAGCAGCCCAGACAGGTGGATGAACACTGAAGCTTTCTTT,CASSPDRWMNTEAFF
TRBJ1-5,TRBD1,-,TRBV7-6,TGTGCCAGCAGCCACAGGACAGGGATCGGCAATCAGCCCCAGCATTTT,CASSHRTGIGNQPQHF
TRBJ2-6,-,-,TRBV7-9,TGTGCCCTAGCGGGAGGGACAGGGGGATCTGGGGCCAACGTCCTGACTTTC,CALAGGTGGSGANVLTF
TRBJ1-2,TRBD1,many,TRBV9,TGTGCCAGCAGCGTCTCCGCCGGGACAGGGGACTATGGCTACACCTTC,CASSVSAGTGDYGYTF
TRBJ2-5,-,many,TRBV12-3/TRBV12-4,TGTGCCAGCAGTTTTGACGGGCTTGGGGAGACCCAGTACTTC,CASSFDGLGETQYF
TRBJ2-3,TRBD2,-,TRBV19,TGTGCCAGCCAAACCGGGACTAGTCCCATAGATACGCAGTATTTT,CASQTGTSPIDTQYF
TRBJ1-1,TRBD1,many,TRBV10-3,TGTGCCATCAGGGGGACAGGGGCGAACACTGAAGCTTTCTTT,CAIRGTGANTEAFF
TRBJ1-2,TRBD1,many,TRBV6-5,TGTGCCAGCAGTCCGAATACAGGGGGCAGAGGCTACACCTTC,CASSPNTGGRGYTF